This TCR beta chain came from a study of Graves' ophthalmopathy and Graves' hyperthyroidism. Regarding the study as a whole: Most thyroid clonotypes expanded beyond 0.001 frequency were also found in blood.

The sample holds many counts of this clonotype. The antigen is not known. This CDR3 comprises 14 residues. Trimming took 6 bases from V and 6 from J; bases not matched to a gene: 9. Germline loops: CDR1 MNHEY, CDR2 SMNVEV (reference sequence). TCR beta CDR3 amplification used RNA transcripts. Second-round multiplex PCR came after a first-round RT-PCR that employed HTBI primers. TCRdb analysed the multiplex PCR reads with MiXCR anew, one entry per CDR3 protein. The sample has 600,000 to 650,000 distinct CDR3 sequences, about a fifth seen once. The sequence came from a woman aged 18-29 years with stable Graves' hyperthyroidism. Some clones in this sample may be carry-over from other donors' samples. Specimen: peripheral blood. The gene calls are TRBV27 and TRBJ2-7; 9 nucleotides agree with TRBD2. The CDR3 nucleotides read TGTGCCAGCAGCTTACGAGCTAGCGGGACCGAGCAGTACTTC. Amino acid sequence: CASSLRASGTEQYF.